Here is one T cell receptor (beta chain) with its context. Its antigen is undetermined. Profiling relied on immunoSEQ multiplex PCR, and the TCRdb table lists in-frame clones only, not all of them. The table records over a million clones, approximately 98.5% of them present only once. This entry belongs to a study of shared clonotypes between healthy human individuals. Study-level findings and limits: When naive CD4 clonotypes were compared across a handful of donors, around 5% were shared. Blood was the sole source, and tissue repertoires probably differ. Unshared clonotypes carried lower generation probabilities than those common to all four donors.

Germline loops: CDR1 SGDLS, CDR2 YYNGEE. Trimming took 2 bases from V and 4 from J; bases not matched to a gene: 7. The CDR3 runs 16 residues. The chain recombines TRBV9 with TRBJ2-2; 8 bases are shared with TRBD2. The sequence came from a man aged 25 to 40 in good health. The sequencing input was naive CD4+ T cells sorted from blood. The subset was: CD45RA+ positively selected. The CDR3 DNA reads TGTGCCAGCAGCGTCGCCGGGACTAGGCCCACCGGGGAGCTGTTTTTT. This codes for CASSVAGTRPTGELFF.